This TCR beta chain emerged from a study of HIV-infected patients and healthy controls. This clonotype was counted ten times or more. Its antigen is unknown. General study findings and limits: Significant mean usage differences between HIV-infected patients and controls involved eight alpha and eight beta V genes.

Alpha and beta constant-region primers primed reverse transcription of approximately 460 ng RNA. Alpha and beta chain libraries were made separately by chain-specific third strand synthesis with multiplexing indices. Ligation attached cDNA to a 5' RACE adapter that carried a random hexamer and SP2 site. TCRdb itself ran the 5' RACE reads through MiXCR, one entry per CDR3 protein. The table has 10,000 to 15,000 distinct CDR3 sequences, around 9.9% seen once. No cell fractionation was done, so the repertoire covers all unsorted peripheral blood T cells. RNA came from approximately 2.6 ml of peripheral blood. The CDR3 covers 13 residues. Trimming pared 8 bases from V and 1 base from J, leaving 8 bases between.

The J gene is TRBJ2-2, the V gene TRBV12-3 or TRBV12-4, with a possible D match to TRBD1 (6 bases). The sequence derives from an adult in good health. Specimen: blood. In nucleotides, the CDR3 is TGTGCCAGCGGGACAAAGAACACCGGGGAGCTGTTTTTT. This codes for CASGTKNTGELFF.